This T cell receptor (beta chain) originates from a study of PD-L1 blockade in urothelial cancer (dated by TCRdb to 2017 to 2019). Context from the whole study: All patients started therapy in about 2014 and received atezolizumab 1,200 mg intravenously every 3 weeks. In the same patients who had TCR sequencing, pretreatment tumors also underwent whole exome sequencing and RNA sequencing. Blood samples were analyzed at two time points: 3 weeks after treatment start (second dose) and 6 weeks after treatment start. About 90% of the roughly 29 patients were identified as males with urothelial cancer of bladder origin, and a prior smoking history was reported by 18 of 29 patients. Durable clinical benefit meant progression-free survival longer than 6 months, and TCR features were also tested against progression-free and overall survival. Patients had an ECOG performance status of 0 or 1 and had received between 0 and 3 prior chemotherapy regimens. Durable clinical benefit was achieved by nine patients but not by the remaining 20. Blood samples gave median yields of around 140,000 T cells and 83,000 or so unique TCRs, along with a median clonality of 0.080. Pretreatment tumor samples, along with matched peripheral blood collected serially before and after atezolizumab treatment, underwent TCR sequencing. Twenty-nine patients had pretreatment blood TCR-seq, approximately 24 had at least one posttreatment blood collection, and approximately 24 had tumor TCR-seq. An exploratory multi-omic analysis was conducted of the somatic, immune and clinical correlates of response to PD-L1 blockade with atezolizumab in urothelial cancer. Overall results and qualifications from the work: Because the sample size was small (n ≈ 29) and many exploratory analyses were performed, the results are intended to be hypothesis-generating. Patients with durable benefit showed greater expansion of tumor-associated TCR clones in peripheral blood 3 weeks after starting treatment (n ≈ 20, p = 0.022). A pretreatment peripheral blood TCR clonality below the median was linked to improved progression-free and overall survival.

This sample's time point label indicates: pretreatment peripheral blood. A cohort of 25 to 30 patients with locally advanced or metastatic urothelial carcinoma, treated at Memorial Sloan Kettering on a trial protocol, was included. Peripheral blood mononuclear cells were collected from each patient pretreatment and during treatment, giving between 1 and 8 total time points per patient. The Qiagen DNeasy Blood extraction kit was used to purify genomic DNA from total PBMCs and tumor samples. Collected pretreatment and during treatment, PBMCs were isolated and stored as previously described. Turning to this clone: The antigen this receptor binds is unknown. Per-base qualities were not stored, and no clone one base away is much larger.

Synthetic TCR analog templates were spiked into each PCR so that absolute template abundance could be estimated from read counts. The immunoSEQ assay was used to amplify TCRbeta CDR3 regions from genomic DNA with bias-controlled V and J gene primers. Sequencing of rearranged TCRbeta segments was done at approximately 20X coverage. On the study's bioinformatics: Clustering was used to correct sequencing errors, and CDR3s were annotated against IMGT to assign V, D and J genes. Only productive TCRbeta rearrangements were used in downstream analyses, excluding out-of-frame or stop-codon sequences. Clonality was calculated as one minus the Shannon entropy normalized by the log of the number of unique productive sequences. Fisher's exact test with Benjamini-Hochberg correction, using a cutoff of adjusted p below 0.01, was how clones that differed between time points or between blood and tumor were identified. TCRdb took this table from immuneACCESS and kept in-frame rearrangements with V and J called. Such tables lack part of the clones; where checked against another copy, unresolved V genes explain under half of the gap, and the rest is unexplained. V and J calls and clone size are as listed in that table; D and trimming were resolved from the DNA. In all, the sample holds tens of thousands of clones, and around 84% of those were seen once. The top ten clones comprise over 8.5% of the sample.

The TCR originated in a woman aged 70 to 79 with urothelial cancer. The source material was PBMCs, sampled around atezolizumab (anti-PD-L1) treatment.

Read as DNA, the sequence is TGTGCCAGCAGCCCACAGGGGACCACTCAAGAGACCCAGTACTTC. Its coded protein is CASSPQGTTQETQYF. The chain joins TRBV11-2 to TRBJ2-5; 7 bases in between match TRBD1. The CDR3 numbers 15 residues from cysteine through phenylalanine. Only CDR3 DNA remains: 45 bases, in frame from the first base. The germline V gene yields SGHAT for CDR1 and FQNNGV for CDR2. Trimming leaves V shorter by 5 bases and J shorter by 2 bases, with the junction holding 8 bases beyond the gene matches.